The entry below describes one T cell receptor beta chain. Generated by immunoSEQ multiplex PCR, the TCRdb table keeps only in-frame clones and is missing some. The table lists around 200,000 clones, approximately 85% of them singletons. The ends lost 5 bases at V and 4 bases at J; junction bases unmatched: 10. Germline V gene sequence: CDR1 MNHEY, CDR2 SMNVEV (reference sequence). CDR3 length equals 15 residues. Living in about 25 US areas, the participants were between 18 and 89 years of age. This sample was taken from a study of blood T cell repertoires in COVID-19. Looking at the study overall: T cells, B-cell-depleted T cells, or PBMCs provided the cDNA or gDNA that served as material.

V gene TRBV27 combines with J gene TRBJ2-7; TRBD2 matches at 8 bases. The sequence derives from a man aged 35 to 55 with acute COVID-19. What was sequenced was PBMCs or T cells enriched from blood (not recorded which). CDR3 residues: CASSPPLGGVYEQYF. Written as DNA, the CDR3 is TGTGCCAGCAGTCCCCCCCTCGGGGGGGTTTACGAGCAGTACTTC.